This T cell receptor beta chain was profiled in a study of CD8 T cells in ankylosing spondylitis. The length of the CDR3 is 11 residues. The germline V gene encodes CDR1 SGHTA and CDR2 FQGNSA. V lost 8 bases and J lost 6, with 10 bases in between. Construction of TCR beta libraries was performed using quantitative 5'-RACE with molecular barcodes. MiXCR, run by TCRdb on the 5' RACE reads, gives a single entry per CDR3 protein. The sample records some 39,000 distinct CDR3 sequences, around an eighth being singletons. Notes on the study in general: Certain motif variants had earlier been reported in reactive arthritis synovial fluid and blood. According to the report, clones linked to the disease were significantly enriched in matched synovial fluid samples taken from ankylosing spondylitis patients. Disease-linked clones were CD8+ and relatively rare in peripheral blood.

This clonotype was seen ten or more times. Its antigen is still unknown. The TCR sequence derives from a male donor with ankylosing spondylitis. V is TRBV7-2 and J is TRBJ1-1; tentatively, D is TRBD1 (5 bases). Sequencing was performed on synovial fluid, either unsorted or a sorted T cell fraction (not recorded which). The CDR3 region is CASRRDAEAFF. The DNA for the CDR3 is TGTGCCAGCCGTAGGGACGCTGAAGCTTTCTTT.